Here is one T cell receptor beta chain with its context. This specimen comes from a study of T cell responses to AZD1222 COVID-19 vaccine. Profiled with immunoSEQ multiplex PCR; TCRdb holds only in-frame clones, not every one. The sample consists of more than 110,000 clones, 85% to 90% of them appearing once. This TCR derives from an adult who received the AZD1222 COVID-19 vaccine. Material: peripheral blood, obtained 28 days after the second AZD1222 dose.

The CDR3 protein is CAWSVLREKLFF. The CDR3 bases are TGTGCCTGGAGTGTTCTACGGGAAAAACTGTTTTTT. V usage is TRBV30 and J usage is TRBJ1-4; no definite D call. V was shortened by 0 bases and J by 8 bases, with 7 bases between the two germline ends. Germline-derived CDR1 and CDR2 are GTSNPN and SVGIG (reference sequence). The CDR3 is 12 residues long.